This T cell receptor beta chain appears in the sequencing data of a study of T cell changes during pregnancy in multiple sclerosis. Repertoires were generated with immunoSEQ multiplex PCR, while TCRdb's copy carries only in-frame clones and drops some. The repertoire holds some 70,000 clones, with 90% to 95% as singletons. This CDR3 comprises 11 residues. Germline values: CDR1 SQVTM, CDR2 ANQGSEA. The V end lost 8 bases, the J end lost 0 bases, and 7 bases lay between the germline ends. The rearrangement links TRBV29-1 to TRBJ1-1; D gene uncertain. Sequencing was performed on CD8+ T cells from peripheral blood mononuclear cells, taken before pregnancy. The clonotype comes from a female donor with multiple sclerosis, enrolled in a pregnancy study. The DNA of the CDR3 is TGCAGCATAACAGTGAACACTGAAGCTTTCTTT. This codes for CSITVNTEAFF.